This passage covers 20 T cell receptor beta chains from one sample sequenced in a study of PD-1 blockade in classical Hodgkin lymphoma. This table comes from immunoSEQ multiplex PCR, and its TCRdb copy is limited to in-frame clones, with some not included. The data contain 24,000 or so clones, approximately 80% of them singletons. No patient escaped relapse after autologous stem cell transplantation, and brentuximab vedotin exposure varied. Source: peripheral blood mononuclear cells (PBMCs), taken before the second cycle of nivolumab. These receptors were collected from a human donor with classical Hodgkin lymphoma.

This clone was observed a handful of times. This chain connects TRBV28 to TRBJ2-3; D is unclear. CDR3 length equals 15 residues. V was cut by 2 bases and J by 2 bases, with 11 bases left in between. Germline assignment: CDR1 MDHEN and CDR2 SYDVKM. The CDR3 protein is CASSLPSELTDTQYF. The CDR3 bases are TGTGCCAGCAGTTTACCGTCAGAGCTCACAGATACGCAGTATTTT.

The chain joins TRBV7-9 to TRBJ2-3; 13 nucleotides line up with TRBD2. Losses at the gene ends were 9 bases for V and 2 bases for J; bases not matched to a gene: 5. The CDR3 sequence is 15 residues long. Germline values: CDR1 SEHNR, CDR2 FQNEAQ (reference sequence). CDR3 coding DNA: TGTGCCAGTCGGACTAGCGGGAGATTCACAGATACGCAGTATTTT. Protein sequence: CASRTSGRFTDTQYF.

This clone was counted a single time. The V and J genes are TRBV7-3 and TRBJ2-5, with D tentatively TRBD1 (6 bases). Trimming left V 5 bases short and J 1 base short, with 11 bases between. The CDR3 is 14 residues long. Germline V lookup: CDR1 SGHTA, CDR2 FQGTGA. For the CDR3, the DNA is TGTGCCAGCAGCCAGGGGTCTTCCCAAGAGACCCAGTACTTC. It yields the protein CASSQGSSQETQYF. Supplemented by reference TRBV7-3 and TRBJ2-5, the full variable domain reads GAGVSQTPSNKVTEKGKYVELRCDPISGHTALYWYRQSLGQGPEFLIYFQGTGAADDSGLPNDRFFAVRPEGSVSTLKIQRTERGDSAVYLCASSQGSSQETQYFGPGTRLLVL.

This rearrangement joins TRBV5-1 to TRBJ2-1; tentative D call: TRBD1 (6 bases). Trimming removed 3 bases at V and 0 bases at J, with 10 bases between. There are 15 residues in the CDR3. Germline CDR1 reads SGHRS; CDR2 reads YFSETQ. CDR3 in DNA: TGCGCCAGCAGCTCAGGACAGATCTCCTACAATGAGCAGTTCTTC. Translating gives CASSSGQISYNEQFF.

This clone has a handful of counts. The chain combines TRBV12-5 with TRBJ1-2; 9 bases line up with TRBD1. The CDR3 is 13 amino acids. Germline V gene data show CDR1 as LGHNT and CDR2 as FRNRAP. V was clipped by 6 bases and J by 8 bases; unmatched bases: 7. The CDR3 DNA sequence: TGTGCTAGTGGCCTTACAGGGGGCGACGGCTACACCTTC. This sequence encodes CASGLTGGDGYTF.

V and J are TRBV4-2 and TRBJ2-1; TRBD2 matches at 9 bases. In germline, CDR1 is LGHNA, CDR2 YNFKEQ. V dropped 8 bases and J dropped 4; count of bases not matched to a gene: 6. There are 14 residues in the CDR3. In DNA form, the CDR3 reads TGTGCCAGCGCGACTAGCGGCCTTTACAATGAGCAGTTCTTC. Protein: CASATSGLYNEQFF.

The CDR3 reads CASSPTPGGVYGYTF. The DNA for the CDR3 is TGTGCCAGCAGCCCGACTCCCGGAGGGGTCTATGGCTACACCTTC. V and J are TRBV6-5 and TRBJ1-2; D is perhaps TRBD1 (5 bases). The CDR3 consists of 15 residues. The ends were cut back, 6 bases at V and 4 bases at J, with 18 bases in the middle. Germline V lookup: CDR1 MNHEY, CDR2 SVGAGI.

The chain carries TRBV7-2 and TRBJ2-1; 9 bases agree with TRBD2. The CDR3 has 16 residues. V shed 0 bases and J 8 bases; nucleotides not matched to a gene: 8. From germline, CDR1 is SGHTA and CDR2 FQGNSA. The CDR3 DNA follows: TGTGCCAGCAGCTTAGCCGGGACTAGCATCGTCTATGAGCAGTTCTTC. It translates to CASSLAGTSIVYEQFF.

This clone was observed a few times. CDR3 sequence: CASSQVDLLTYNEQFF. Here the CDR3 DNA reads TGCGCCAGCAGCCAAGTCGATCTTCTTACCTACAATGAGCAGTTCTTC. The rearrangement links TRBV4-1 to TRBJ2-1; D is ambiguous. This CDR3 is built from 16 residues. From germline, CDR1 is MGHRA and CDR2 YSYEKL. Trimming took off 1 base at V and 2 bases at J, with 12 bases between the two ends.

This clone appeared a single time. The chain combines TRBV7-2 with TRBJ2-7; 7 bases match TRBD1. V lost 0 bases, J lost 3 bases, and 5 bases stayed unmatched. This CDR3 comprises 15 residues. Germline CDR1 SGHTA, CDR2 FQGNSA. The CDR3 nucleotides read TGTGCCAGCAGCTTAGCGGGACAGACACACTACGAGCAGTACTTC. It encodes CASSLAGQTHYEQYF.

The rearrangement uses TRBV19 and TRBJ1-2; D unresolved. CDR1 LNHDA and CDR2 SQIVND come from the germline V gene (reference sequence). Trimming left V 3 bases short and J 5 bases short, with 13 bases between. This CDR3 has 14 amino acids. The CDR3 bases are TGTGCCAGTAGTATTAGTGGAGGCCCATATGGCTACACCTTC. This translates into CASSISGGPYGYTF. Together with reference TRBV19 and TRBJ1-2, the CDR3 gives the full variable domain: DGGITQSPKYLFRKEGQNVTLSCEQNLNHDAMYWYRQDPGQGLRLIYYSQIVNDFQKGDIAEGYSVSREKKESFPLTVTSAQKNPTAFYLCASSISGGPYGYTFGSGTRLTVV.

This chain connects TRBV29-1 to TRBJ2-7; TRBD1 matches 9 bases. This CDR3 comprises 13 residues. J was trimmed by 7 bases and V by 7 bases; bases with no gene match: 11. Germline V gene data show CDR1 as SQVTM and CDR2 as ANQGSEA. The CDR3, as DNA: TGCAGCGCGGCCCGGACAGGGGCCTGGGAGCAGTACTTC. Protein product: CSAARTGAWEQYF.

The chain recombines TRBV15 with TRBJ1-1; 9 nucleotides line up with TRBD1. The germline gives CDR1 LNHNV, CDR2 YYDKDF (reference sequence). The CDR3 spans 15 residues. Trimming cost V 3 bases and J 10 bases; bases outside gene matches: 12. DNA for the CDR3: TGTGCCACCAGCAGTCCGGACAGGGGCGACTATCGAGCTTTCTTT. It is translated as CATSSPDRGDYRAFF.

CDR3 amino acids: CASSVTPQLPVAGGNEKLFF. The CDR3 bases are TGTGCCAGCAGCGTAACCCCCCAACTCCCGGTCGCCGGGGGTAATGAAAAACTGTTTTTT. The chain has TRBV9 and TRBJ1-4, with D possibly being TRBD1 (5 bases). Trimming shortened V by 1 base and J by 4 bases, and 26 bases separated the two germline ends. CDR3 length: 20 residues. Germline CDR1 is SGDLS and CDR2 is YYNGEE.

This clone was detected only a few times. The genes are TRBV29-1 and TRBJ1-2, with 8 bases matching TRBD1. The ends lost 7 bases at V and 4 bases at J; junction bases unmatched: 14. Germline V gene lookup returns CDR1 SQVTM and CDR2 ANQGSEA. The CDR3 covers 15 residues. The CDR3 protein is CSGGWGPTGVYGYTF. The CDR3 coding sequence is TGCAGCGGAGGCTGGGGGCCGACAGGGGTCTATGGCTACACCTTC. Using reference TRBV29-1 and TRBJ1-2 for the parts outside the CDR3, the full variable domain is SAVISQKPSRDICQRGTSLTIQCQVDSQVTMMFWYRQQPGQSLTLIATANQGSEATYESGFVIDKFPISRPNLTFSTLTVSNMSPEDSSIYLCSGGWGPTGVYGYTFGSGTRLTVV.

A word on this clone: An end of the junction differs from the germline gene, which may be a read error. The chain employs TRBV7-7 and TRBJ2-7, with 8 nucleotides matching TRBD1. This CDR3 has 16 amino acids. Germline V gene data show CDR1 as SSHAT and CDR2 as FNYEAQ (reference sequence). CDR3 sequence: CASSLSHRDRFYEQYF. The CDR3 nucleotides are TGTGCTAGCAGCTTATCCCACCGGGACAGGTTCTACGAGCAGTACTTC.

CDR3 loop: CTSSPITCSGSTDTQYF. For the CDR3, the DNA is TGCACCAGCAGCCCTATAACTTGTAGCGGATCCACAGATACGCAGTATTTT. V and J are TRBV1 and TRBJ2-3; the DNA was not compared with TRBD2, the D call given in the table. TRBV1 is classified as a pseudogene. The CDR3 has 17 amino acids.

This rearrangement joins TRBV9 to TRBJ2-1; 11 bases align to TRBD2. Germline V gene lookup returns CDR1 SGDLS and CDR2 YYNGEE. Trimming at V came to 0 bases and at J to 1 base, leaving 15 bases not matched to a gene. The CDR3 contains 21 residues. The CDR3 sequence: CASSVEKTSGVFFGSYNEQFF. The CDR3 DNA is TGTGCCAGCAGCGTAGAAAAGACTAGCGGGGTTTTCTTCGGTTCCTACAATGAGCAGTTCTTC.

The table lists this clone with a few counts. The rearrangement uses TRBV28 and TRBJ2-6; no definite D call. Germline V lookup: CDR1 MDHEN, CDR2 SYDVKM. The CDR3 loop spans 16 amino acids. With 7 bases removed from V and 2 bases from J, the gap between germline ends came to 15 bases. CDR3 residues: CASTSVGRAGANVLTF. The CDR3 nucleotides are TGTGCCAGCACCTCGGTAGGAAGAGCTGGGGCCAACGTCCTGACTTTC.

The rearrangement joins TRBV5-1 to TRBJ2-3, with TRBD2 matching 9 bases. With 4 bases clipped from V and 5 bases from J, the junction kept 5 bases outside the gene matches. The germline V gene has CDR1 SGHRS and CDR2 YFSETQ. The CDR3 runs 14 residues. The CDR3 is CASSPGLALDTQYF. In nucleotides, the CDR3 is TGCGCCAGCAGCCCGGGACTAGCCCTAGATACGCAGTATTTT.